A single sample is the source of the 20 T cell receptor beta chains below, sequenced in a study of T cells in Graves' hyperthyroidism and ophthalmopathy. TCR beta CDR3 region amplification was performed from RNA transcripts. Primed by the HTBI set, a first-round RT-PCR was run on the TCR CDR3. TCRdb itself ran the multiplex PCR reads through MiXCR, one entry per CDR3 protein. The sample includes 650,000 to 750,000 distinct CDR3 sequences, roughly 15% of them seen just once. The sample was blood. The receptors shown here come from a woman aged 18 to 35 with Graves' hyperthyroidism.

In its sample, this clonotype was seen a few times. The V and J genes are TRBV12-3 or TRBV12-4 and TRBJ1-2; D possibly corresponds to TRBD1 (5 bases). This CDR3 is built from 13 residues. Deletions cut 4 bases from V and 6 bases from J, with 12 bases between. Written as DNA, the CDR3 is TGTGCCAGCAGTTGGTCCAGGGACCATGGCTACACCTTC. Its protein product is CASSWSRDHGYTF.

This clonotype was counted only a few times. V usage is TRBV7-9 and J usage is TRBJ2-1; no definite D call. This CDR3 has 14 amino acids. The germline CDR1 and CDR2 sequences are SEHNR and FQNEAQ (reference sequence). V was clipped by 1 base and J by 6 bases, with 10 bases between them. CDR3 sequence reads: CASSLGSPSNEQFF. The CDR3 bases are TGTGCCAGCAGCTTAGGAAGTCCGTCCAATGAGCAGTTCTTC.

Worth noting for this clonotype: One base away lies a much larger clone, so this may be a sequencing read error. The chain uses TRBV3-1 and TRBJ2-6; no definite D call. The CDR3 is 14 residues long. Between the trimmed V and J ends, which lost 8 bases and 0 bases, there was a span of 8 bases. Germline V gene data show CDR1 as LGHDT and CDR2 as YNNKEL (reference sequence). CDR3 region: CASVAFSGANVLTF. The CDR3 coding sequence is TGTGCCAGCGTGGCGTTCTCTGGGGCCAACGTCCTGACTTTC.

This clonotype was observed many times. Written as DNA, the CDR3 is TGTGCCAGCAGTTACTCGAAGGTATTCACAGATACGCAGTATTTT. It codes for CASSYSKVFTDTQYF. The V and J genes are TRBV6-2 or TRBV6-3 and TRBJ2-3; D call uncertain. Trimming removed 0 bases from V and 2 bases from J, with 9 bases in between. CDR1 and CDR2 from the germline V gene are MNHEY and SVGEGT. This CDR3 spans 15 amino acids.

This clonotype was counted only a few times. V gene TRBV4-3 combines with J gene TRBJ2-7, with 8 bases aligning to TRBD1. Germline V lookup: CDR1 LGHNA, CDR2 YSLEER. The CDR3 has 17 residues. Trimming at V came to 0 bases and at J to 2 bases, leaving 9 bases not matched to a gene. CDR3 sequence reads: CASSQDIFAQGAYEQYF. The CDR3 bases are TGCGCCAGCAGCCAAGATATTTTCGCACAGGGGGCCTACGAGCAGTACTTC.

The chain combines TRBV20-1 with TRBJ2-1; TRBD2 matches at 9 bases. The CDR3 contains 15 residues. V lost 4 bases to trimming and J lost 0 bases; unmatched junction nucleotides: 4. Per the germline V gene, CDR1 is DFQATT and CDR2 is SNEGSKA (reference sequence). The CDR3 reads CSATKAGGSYNEQFF. As DNA, the CDR3 is TGCAGTGCTACAAAAGCGGGAGGCTCCTACAATGAGCAGTTCTTC.

This clonotype was found many times. The chain couples TRBV7-8 to TRBJ2-3; 7 positions agree with TRBD2. CDR3 size: 15 residues. J was trimmed by 6 bases and V by 1 base; bases with no gene match: 7. Per the germline V gene, CDR1 is SGHVS and CDR2 is FQNEAQ. CDR3 nucleotides: TGTGCCAGCAGCTTAGTATGGGGGGGAGTGGATACGCAGTATTTT. Protein sequence: CASSLVWGGVDTQYF.

The rearrangement uses TRBV7-9 and TRBJ2-2, with D uncertain. Between the trimmed V and J ends, which lost 1 base and 6 bases, there was a span of 9 bases. Per germline, CDR1 SEHNR and CDR2 FQNEAQ (reference sequence). The CDR3 sequence is 14 residues long. CDR3 in amino acids: CASSLVALPGELFF. CDR3 coding DNA: TGTGCCAGCAGCTTAGTTGCGCTTCCCGGGGAGCTGTTTTTT.

This clonotype was seen only a few times. The rearrangement uses TRBV2 and TRBJ2-1, with 7 bases fitting TRBD2. Germline V gene sequence: CDR1 SNHLY, CDR2 FYNNEI. This CDR3 region has 17 residues. The trim removed 7 bases at V and 0 bases at J, leaving 12 bases unmatched. CDR3 in DNA: TGTGCCAGCACGGGGTGGGGAGGGCGTCCCTCCTACAATGAGCAGTTCTTC. As protein: CASTGWGGRPSYNEQFF. The whole variable domain, remainder taken from reference TRBV2 and TRBJ2-1, is EPEVTQTPSHQVTQMGQEVILRCVPISNHLYFYWYRQILGQKVEFLVSFYNNEISEKSEIFDDQFSVERPDGSNFTLKIRSTKLEDSAMYFCASTGWGGRPSYNEQFFGPGTRLTVL.

This clonotype was recorded many times. The CDR3 nucleotides are TGTGCCAGCAGCCAGGGACTAGCGGAAATCCAAGAGACCCAGTACTTC. Its translation: CASSQGLAEIQETQYF. This chain connects TRBV13 to TRBJ2-5; TRBD2 matches 11 bases. V lost 5 bases to trimming and J lost 1 base; unmatched junction nucleotides: 6. The germline V gene has CDR1 PRHDT and CDR2 FYEKMQ (reference sequence). This CDR3 has 16 residues.

The chain uses TRBV7-9 and TRBJ2-2; D remains unclear. CDR1 is SEHNR and CDR2 is FQNEAQ in the germline V gene (reference sequence). The CDR3 runs to 13 residues. Trimming pared 7 bases from V and 3 bases from J, leaving 9 bases between. DNA of the CDR3: TGTGCCAGCACTCGGACGGACACCGGGGAGCTGTTTTTT. Amino acid sequence: CASTRTDTGELFF.

The chain joins TRBV29-1 to TRBJ2-2; the match to TRBD1 covers 8 bases. Germline-derived CDR1 and CDR2 are SQVTM and ANQGSEA. The CDR3 consists of 12 residues. Unmatched junction bases numbered 1, after V lost 4 bases and J lost 6 bases. CDR3 DNA sequence: TGCAGCGTTGGACAGGGGTCCGGGGAGCTGTTTTTT. The encoded protein is CSVGQGSGELFF.

This clonotype has more than one count but fewer than ten. J is TRBJ1-1 and V is TRBV2; D perhaps matches TRBD1 (6 bases). With 4 bases removed from V and 5 bases from J, the gap between germline ends came to 20 bases. CDR1 is SNHLY, CDR2 FYNNEI, per germline. This CDR3 contains 16 residues. The CDR3 coding sequence is TGTGCCAGCAGTGTGGAGGGGGGAGGGGTGTGGACTGAAGCTTTCTTT. Translation gives CASSVEGGGVWTEAFF.

This clonotype showed up just once. This CDR3 fails to terminate in the conserved phenylalanine or tryptophan, so it likely reflects a read error. This chain's CDR3 is CASSALGGGPDTQYL. DNA of the CDR3: TGTGCCAGCAGCGCCCTCGGGGGGGGACCAGATACGCAGTATCTT. The chain uses TRBV9 and TRBJ2-3, with 8 bases fitting TRBD2. This CDR3 spans 15 amino acids. The V gene's germline CDR1 is SGDLS and CDR2 YYNGEE. The V and J ends lost 3 bases and 4 bases, in that order; junction bases with no gene match: 7.

The table lists this clonotype with many counts. The chain uses TRBV18 and TRBJ2-3; possibly TRBD1 or TRBD2 for D (6 bases each). The germline V gene has CDR1 KGHSH and CDR2 LQKENI. V was clipped by 6 bases and J by 4 bases, with 20 bases between them. This CDR3 spans 16 amino acids. CDR3 DNA: TGTGCCAGCTCTACAGGGACTTCTAGGGGTGCAGATACGCAGTATTTT. Protein sequence: CASSTGTSRGADTQYF.

This clonotype has more than one count but fewer than ten. The chain has TRBV27 and TRBJ1-6; 7 nucleotides agree with TRBD1. Trimming removed 5 bases from V and 4 bases from J; junction bases left unmatched: 2. The CDR3 has 14 residues. Per germline, CDR1 MNHEY and CDR2 SMNVEV (reference sequence). CDR3 protein: CASSQQGYNSPLHF. For the CDR3, the DNA is TGTGCCAGCAGTCAACAGGGGTATAATTCACCCCTCCACTTT.

Ten or more counts support this clonotype. In DNA, the CDR3 is TGTGCCAGCAGCTTGCCAGGGGTTTACGAGAACACCGGGGAGCTGTTTTTT. It encodes CASSLPGVYENTGELFF. The V call is TRBV5-8, the J call TRBJ2-2; TRBD1 is a possible D gene (6 bases). V was trimmed by 1 base and J by 1 base, leaving 14 bases between them. CDR3 length equals 17 residues. Germline-derived CDR1 and CDR2 are SGHTS and YDEGEE.

This clonotype was seen a handful of times. The chain recombines TRBV5-1 with TRBJ2-3; D uncertain. CDR1 SGHRS and CDR2 YFSETQ come from the germline V gene. The CDR3 is 13 residues long. Trimming left V 0 bases short and J 6 bases short, with 8 bases between. As DNA, the CDR3 is TGCGCCAGCAGCTTGGGGGCCCAGGATACGCAGTATTTT. It specifies CASSLGAQDTQYF.

This clonotype was seen at least ten times. The chain joins TRBV27 to TRBJ2-1, with TRBD1 matching 9 bases. Germline-derived CDR1 and CDR2 are MNHEY and SMNVEV (reference sequence). V shed 3 bases, J shed 3 bases, and the junction held 3 bases outside the gene matches. The CDR3 loop spans 15 amino acids. The CDR3 nucleotides read TGTGCCAGCAGTTTTGAGGGACAGGGCTACAATGAGCAGTTCTTC. This encodes CASSFEGQGYNEQFF.

The sample holds many counts of this clonotype. The chain recombines TRBV11-3 with TRBJ2-7, with 9 bases aligning to TRBD2. In germline, CDR1 is SGHNT, CDR2 YENEEA. The junction had 6 bases not matched to a gene; V was cut back by 4 bases and J by 2 bases. The CDR3 loop spans 15 amino acids. The CDR3: CASSSYGGRAYEQYF. DNA of the CDR3: TGTGCCAGCAGCTCTTACGGCGGGAGGGCCTACGAGCAGTACTTC.